This is a list of T cell receptor beta chains from one sample in a study of neurological immune-mediated disorders. TCRdb reprocessed the 5' RACE reads via MiXCR and lists one record per CDR3 protein. The sample holds about 55,000 distinct CDR3 sequences, about 4.2% seen once. The sample consisted of CD4+ T cells from blood. The receptors stem from a woman aged 35 to 49 with multiple sclerosis. Each CDR3 is given with its conserved first and last residue. D genes are given only for firm matches. Clone sizes are given selectively: once, few, many, or a class where the clone is expanded.

clone size	J gene	V gene	CDR3 length	D gene	CDR3 protein	CDR3 DNA
many	TRBJ2-3	TRBV7-3	14	TRBD1	CASSRTGGIDTQYF	TGTGCCAGCAGCCGGACAGGGGGTATAGATACGCAGTATTTT
many	TRBJ2-3	TRBV11-2	15	.	CASSHNGGFTDTQYF	TGTGCCAGCAGCCATAATGGGGGTTTCACAGATACGCAGTATTTT
many	TRBJ2-5	TRBV3-1	14	.	CASSSTGLRETQYF	TGTGCCAGCAGCTCGACTGGGTTAAGAGAGACCCAGTACTTC
many	TRBJ2-4	TRBV7-3	14	.	CASSHGPPENIQYF	TGTGCCAGCAGCCATGGACCCCCCGAAAACATTCAGTACTTC
many	TRBJ1-1	TRBV2	12	TRBD1	CASSRRGSEAFF	TGTGCCAGCAGCCGCAGGGGGTCTGAAGCTTTCTTT
many	TRBJ2-2	TRBV5-1	17	TRBD2	CASSLGLLADYTGELFF	TGTGCCAGCAGCTTGGGGTTACTAGCGGACTACACCGGGGAGCTGTTTTTT
.	TRBJ2-3	TRBV7-2	13	.	CASRAASANTQYF	TGTGCCAGCAGGGCAGCGTCTGCGAATACGCAGTATTTT
many	TRBJ2-7	TRBV20-1	15	TRBD2	CSASRTSGVDYEQYF	TGCAGTGCTAGCCGGACTAGCGGGGTGGATTACGAGCAGTACTTC
once	TRBJ2-1	TRBV11-2	11	.	CASSLGQFYDF	TGTGCCAGCAGCTTAGGTCAGTTTTACGACTTC
many	TRBJ2-3	TRBV7-2	16	TRBD1	CASSLKGGLKADTQYF	TGTGCCAGCAGCTTAAAAGGGGGCTTGAAGGCGGATACGCAGTATTTT
few	TRBJ1-6	TRBV10-3	12	.	CAISERNSPLHF	TGTGCCATCAGTGAGCGAAATTCACCCCTCCACTTT
many	TRBJ2-7	TRBV12-3/TRBV12-4	14	.	CASSLSGFTYEQYF	TGTGCCAGCAGTTTATCAGGGTTCACCTACGAGCAGTACTTC
many	TRBJ2-2	TRBV29-1	13	TRBD2	CSGGGESAGELFF	TGCAGCGGGGGAGGGGAGAGCGCCGGGGAGCTGTTTTTT
few	TRBJ1-6	TRBV2	13	.	CASSEQGVSPLHF	TGTGCCAGCAGTGAACAGGGAGTTTCACCCCTCCACTTT
many	TRBJ2-7	TRBV6-5	15	TRBD2	CASSPLAGGAYEQYF	TGTGCCAGCAGTCCATTAGCGGGGGGGGCCTACGAGCAGTACTTC
many	TRBJ1-1	TRBV6-5	13	.	CASRRTGNTEAFF	TGTGCCAGCAGGCGCACCGGGAACACTGAAGCTTTCTTT
many	TRBJ1-1	TRBV5-1	14	.	CASSSRTLNTEAFF	TGCGCCAGCAGCTCACGGACCCTGAACACTGAAGCTTTCTTT
many	TRBJ2-3	TRBV15	16	TRBD2	CATSPRERGFTDTQYF	TGTGCCACCAGCCCCCGTGAGCGGGGGTTCACAGATACGCAGTATTTT
many	TRBJ2-5	TRBV11-2	14	.	CASSLSRDQETQYF	TGTGCCAGCAGCTTATCGCGGGACCAAGAGACCCAGTACTTC
many	TRBJ1-1	TRBV20-1	15	.	CRAALRGGTNTEAFF	TGCAGGGCCGCTTTGCGTGGGGGTACGAACACTGAAGCTTTCTTT
many	TRBJ1-2	TRBV20-1	13	TRBD1	CSARGTGARGYTF	TGCAGTGCTAGGGGGACAGGGGCCAGAGGCTACACCTTC
many	TRBJ2-3	TRBV6-6	18	TRBD2	CASSYPSSGGTSTDTQYF	TGTGCCAGCAGTTACCCCTCTAGCGGGGGCACAAGCACAGATACGCAGTATTTT
many	TRBJ2-1	TRBV6-2/TRBV6-3	13	TRBD1	CASRRQGNNEQFF	TGTGCCAGCAGGAGACAGGGAAACAATGAGCAGTTCTTC
many	TRBJ2-5	TRBV5-1	15	TRBD1	CASSLSGTGEETQYF	TGCGCCAGCAGCTTGTCAGGGACAGGGGAAGAGACCCAGTACTTC
many	TRBJ1-1	TRBV27	14	.	CASSPLGENTEAFF	TGTGCCAGCAGCCCGTTAGGTGAGAACACTGAAGCTTTCTTT
few	TRBJ1-2	TRBV30	16	.	CAWSPWGRGANYGYTF	TGTGCCTGGAGTCCCTGGGGAAGGGGGGCGAACTATGGCTACACCTTC
many	TRBJ2-3	TRBV5-1	17	TRBD1	CASSLGTGGGWTDTQYF	TGCGCCAGCAGCTTGGGGACAGGCGGCGGCTGGACAGATACGCAGTATTTT
many	TRBJ2-1	TRBV6-5	14	TRBD2	CASLKPGLDNEQFF	TGTGCCAGTCTAAAACCGGGACTAGACAATGAGCAGTTCTTC
many	TRBJ2-7	TRBV6-5	12	.	CASSYSRYEQYF	TGTGCCAGCAGTTACTCGAGGTACGAGCAGTACTTC
many	TRBJ1-6	TRBV20-1	16	.	CSARPLQGSYNSPLHF	TGCAGTGCTAGACCTTTACAGGGCTCCTATAATTCACCCCTCCACTTT
many	TRBJ2-3	TRBV12-3/TRBV12-4	13	.	CASSLAEDDTQYF	TGTGCCAGCAGTTTAGCCGAGGATGATACGCAGTATTTT
many	TRBJ1-1	TRBV7-9	13	.	CASSSAGGTEAFF	TGTGCCAGCAGCTCGGCGGGCGGCACTGAAGCTTTCTTT
many	TRBJ1-4	TRBV5-1	16	TRBD1	CASSLGARGTEEKLFF	TGCGCCAGCAGCTTGGGTGCAAGAGGGACAGAGGAAAAACTGTTTTTT
.	TRBJ2-2	TRBV2	13	.	CASGGVRDGELFF	TGTGCCAGCGGGGGTGTTCGGGACGGGGAGCTGTTTTTT
many	TRBJ2-7	TRBV7-6	13	.	CASSLTRSYEQYF	TGTGCCAGCAGCTTGACAAGATCTTACGAGCAGTACTTC
many	TRBJ2-7	TRBV7-2	14	.	CASSLAPYPYEQYF	TGTGCCAGCAGCCTCGCCCCTTACCCTTACGAGCAGTACTTC
many	TRBJ2-5	TRBV3-1	14	.	CASSPGDWGETQYF	TGTGCCAGCAGCCCCGGGGACTGGGGGGAGACCCAGTACTTC
many	TRBJ1-2	TRBV14	14	.	CASSQQVGDYGYTF	TGTGCCAGCAGCCAGCAGGTCGGCGACTATGGCTACACCTTC
many	TRBJ1-5	TRBV12-3/TRBV12-4	15	TRBD1	CASSRTGFSNQPQHF	TGTGCCAGCAGTCGGACAGGCTTTAGCAATCAGCCCCAGCATTTT
many	TRBJ1-1	TRBV20-1	14	.	CSARKTGGDTEAFF	TGCAGTGCTAGAAAGACGGGGGGCGACACTGAAGCTTTCTTT
many	TRBJ1-4	TRBV11-2	15	.	CASSLERERNEKLFF	TGTGCCAGCAGCTTAGAGCGGGAAAGAAATGAAAAACTGTTTTTT
many	TRBJ1-1	TRBV20-1	10	.	CSAARAEAFF	TGCAGTGCTGCTAGAGCTGAAGCTTTCTTT